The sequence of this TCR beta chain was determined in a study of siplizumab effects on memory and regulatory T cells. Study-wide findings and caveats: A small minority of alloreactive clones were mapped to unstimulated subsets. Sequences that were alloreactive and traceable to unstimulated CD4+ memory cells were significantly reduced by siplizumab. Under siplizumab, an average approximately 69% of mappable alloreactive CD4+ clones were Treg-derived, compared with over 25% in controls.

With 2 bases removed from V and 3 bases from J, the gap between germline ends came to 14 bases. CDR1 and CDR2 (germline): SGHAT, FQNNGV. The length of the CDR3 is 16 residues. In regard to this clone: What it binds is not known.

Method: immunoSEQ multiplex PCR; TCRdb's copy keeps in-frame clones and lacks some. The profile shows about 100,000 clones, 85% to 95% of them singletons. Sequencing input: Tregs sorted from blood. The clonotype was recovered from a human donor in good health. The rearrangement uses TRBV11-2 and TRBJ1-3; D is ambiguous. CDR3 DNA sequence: TGTGCCAGCAGCTTACGGCGGGAGCGTCTTGGAAACACCATATATTTT. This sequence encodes CASSLRRERLGNTIYF.